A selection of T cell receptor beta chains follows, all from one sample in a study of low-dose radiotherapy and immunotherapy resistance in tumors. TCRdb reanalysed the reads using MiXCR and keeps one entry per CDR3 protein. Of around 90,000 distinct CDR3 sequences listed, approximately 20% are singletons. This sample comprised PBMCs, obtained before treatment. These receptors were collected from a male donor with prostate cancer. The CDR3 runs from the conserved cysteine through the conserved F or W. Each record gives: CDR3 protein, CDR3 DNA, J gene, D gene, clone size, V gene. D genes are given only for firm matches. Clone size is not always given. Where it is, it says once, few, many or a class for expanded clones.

CDR3 protein: CASSPLDRVPYNEQFF
CDR3 DNA: TGTGCCAGCAGTCCCTTAGACAGGGTCCCCTACAATGAGCAGTTCTTC
J gene: TRBJ2-1
D gene: TRBD1
clone size: many
V gene: TRBV6-2/TRBV6-3

CDR3 protein: CASRQQAKNTEAFF
CDR3 DNA: TGTGCCAGCAGGCAGCAGGCCAAGAACACTGAAGCTTTCTTT
J gene: TRBJ1-1
D gene: -
clone size: many
V gene: TRBV12-3/TRBV12-4

CDR3 protein: CASSEDRGYGYLYNEQFF
CDR3 DNA: TGTGCCAGCAGCGAGGACAGGGGCTACGGATATCTATACAATGAGCAGTTCTTC
J gene: TRBJ2-1
D gene: TRBD1
clone size: many
V gene: TRBV25-1

CDR3 protein: CASSLEGGRSHEQYF
CDR3 DNA: TGTGCCAGCAGCTTGGAGGGCGGGAGGTCCCACGAGCAGTACTTC
J gene: TRBJ2-7
D gene: TRBD2
clone size: many
V gene: TRBV5-4

CDR3 protein: CASTTSGRGANNEQFF
CDR3 DNA: TGTGCCAGCACTACTAGCGGGAGGGGGGCTAACAATGAGCAGTTCTTC
J gene: TRBJ2-1
D gene: TRBD2
clone size: few
V gene: TRBV2

CDR3 protein: CASSEAPAGKKAGNTIYF
CDR3 DNA: TGTGCCAGCAGTGAAGCTCCGGCAGGGAAAAAGGCTGGAAACACCATATATTTT
J gene: TRBJ1-3
D gene: -
clone size: many
V gene: TRBV6-1

CDR3 protein: CASSVGPGSGYTF
CDR3 DNA: TGTGCCAGCAGCGTAGGACCAGGGAGTGGCTACACCTTC
J gene: TRBJ1-2
D gene: -
clone size: -
V gene: TRBV9

CDR3 protein: CASSPPGSNEQFF
CDR3 DNA: TGTGCTAGCAGCCCCCCCGGATCGAATGAGCAGTTCTTC
J gene: TRBJ2-1
D gene: -
clone size: many
V gene: TRBV7-7

CDR3 protein: CASSLAETQYF
CDR3 DNA: TGTGCCAGCAGCTTGGCTGAGACCCAGTACTTC
J gene: TRBJ2-5
D gene: -
clone size: many
V gene: TRBV5-6

CDR3 protein: CASSLATGVDTGELFF
CDR3 DNA: TGCGCCAGCAGCTTGGCGACAGGGGTTGACACCGGGGAGCTGTTTTTT
J gene: TRBJ2-2
D gene: TRBD1
clone size: many
V gene: TRBV5-1

CDR3 protein: CSAGAGGEGDYGYTF
CDR3 DNA: TGCAGTGCTGGGGCGGGTGGGGAGGGAGATTATGGCTACACCTTC
J gene: TRBJ1-2
D gene: -
clone size: few
V gene: TRBV20-1

CDR3 protein: CASSDSRAPNEKLFF
CDR3 DNA: TGCGCCAGCAGCGATTCCAGGGCACCTAATGAAAAACTGTTTTTT
J gene: TRBJ1-4
D gene: -
clone size: medium-sized
V gene: TRBV4-1

CDR3 protein: CASSMGGAGEQFF
CDR3 DNA: TGTGCCAGTAGTATGGGTGGGGCTGGGGAGCAGTTCTTC
J gene: TRBJ2-1
D gene: -
clone size: many
V gene: TRBV19

CDR3 protein: CASSPRNQETQYF
CDR3 DNA: TGTGCCAGCAGCCCCAGAAACCAAGAGACCCAGTACTTC
J gene: TRBJ2-5
D gene: -
clone size: many
V gene: TRBV12-3/TRBV12-4

CDR3 protein: CASSFWGAETQYF
CDR3 DNA: TGTGCCAGCAGCTTTTGGGGGGCAGAGACCCAGTACTTC
J gene: TRBJ2-5
D gene: -
clone size: many
V gene: TRBV5-6

CDR3 protein: CAIRGTHRQYF
CDR3 DNA: TGTGCCATCAGGGGGACCCATCGGCAGTACTTC
J gene: TRBJ2-7
D gene: -
clone size: once
V gene: TRBV10-3

CDR3 protein: CASSLDGDYEQYF
CDR3 DNA: TGTGCCAGCAGCTTGGACGGTGACTACGAGCAGTACTTC
J gene: TRBJ2-7
D gene: -
clone size: -
V gene: TRBV7-9

CDR3 protein: CASSPAGDSGGAYNSPLHF
CDR3 DNA: TGTGCCAGCTCACCAGCCGGGGACAGTGGAGGCGCCTATAATTCACCCCTCCACTTT
J gene: TRBJ1-6
D gene: TRBD1
clone size: -
V gene: TRBV18

CDR3 protein: CASSLVEYYNEQFF
CDR3 DNA: TGCGCCAGCAGCTTGGTGGAGTACTACAATGAGCAGTTCTTC
J gene: TRBJ2-1
D gene: -
clone size: -
V gene: TRBV5-1

CDR3 protein: CASSPPGLDTSVGELFF
CDR3 DNA: TGTGCCAGCAGTCCTCCGGGACTAGATACGTCGGTTGGGGAGCTGTTTTTT
J gene: TRBJ2-2
D gene: TRBD2
clone size: many
V gene: TRBV6-6

CDR3 protein: CASSTTSGSIPRYQETQYF
CDR3 DNA: TGTGCCAGCAGCACGACTAGCGGGAGTATCCCCAGGTACCAAGAGACCCAGTACTTC
J gene: TRBJ2-5
D gene: TRBD2
clone size: -
V gene: TRBV7-2

CDR3 protein: CASSPRQGLSNQPQHF
CDR3 DNA: TGTGCCAGCAGTCCCCGACAGGGATTAAGCAATCAGCCCCAGCATTTT
J gene: TRBJ1-5
D gene: TRBD1
clone size: many
V gene: TRBV12-3/TRBV12-4

CDR3 protein: CASSQDGTDRGEKLFF
CDR3 DNA: TGCGCCAGCAGCCAAGATGGTACAGATCGGGGTGAAAAACTGTTTTTT
J gene: TRBJ1-4
D gene: -
clone size: many
V gene: TRBV4-1

CDR3 protein: CASSAAGWESEQFF
CDR3 DNA: TGTGCCAGCAGTGCGGCGGGGTGGGAGAGTGAGCAGTTCTTC
J gene: TRBJ2-1
D gene: -
clone size: many
V gene: TRBV2

CDR3 protein: CASSVEAVSEQYF
CDR3 DNA: TGTGCCAGCAGCGTAGAAGCAGTCTCCGAGCAGTACTTC
J gene: TRBJ2-7
D gene: -
clone size: many
V gene: TRBV9

CDR3 protein: CSVGHTDTQYF
CDR3 DNA: TGCAGCGTAGGACACACAGATACGCAGTATTTT
J gene: TRBJ2-3
D gene: -
clone size: many
V gene: TRBV29-1

CDR3 protein: CASSLTSTSGGADTQYF
CDR3 DNA: TGTGCCAGCAGCTTAACCAGCACTAGCGGGGGGGCAGATACGCAGTATTTT
J gene: TRBJ2-3
D gene: TRBD2
clone size: many
V gene: TRBV7-2

CDR3 protein: CASTLGTGTEAFF
CDR3 DNA: TGTGCCAGTACCCTAGGGACAGGCACTGAAGCTTTCTTT
J gene: TRBJ1-1
D gene: TRBD1
clone size: many
V gene: TRBV19

CDR3 protein: CASSLAVGRVGGDHQPQHF
CDR3 DNA: TGTGCCAGCAGCTTAGCTGTTGGAAGGGTCGGAGGCGATCATCAGCCCCAGCATTTT
J gene: TRBJ1-5
D gene: -
clone size: many
V gene: TRBV7-9

CDR3 protein: CASSSGGLSPLHF
CDR3 DNA: TGTGCCAGCAGTTCAGGGGGCCTTTCACCCCTCCACTTT
J gene: TRBJ1-6
D gene: TRBD1
clone size: -
V gene: TRBV28

CDR3 protein: CASSVGNGTGQSLRMMVNQPQHF
CDR3 DNA: TGTGCCAGCAGCGTAGGGAATGGAACCGGACAGTCCCTAAGGATGATGGTCAATCAGCCCCAGCATTTT
J gene: TRBJ1-5
D gene: -
clone size: many
V gene: TRBV9

CDR3 protein: CASSMNVRGQGMDEQFF
CDR3 DNA: TGTGCCAGCAGCATGAACGTTCGAGGACAGGGTATGGATGAGCAGTTCTTC
J gene: TRBJ2-1
D gene: TRBD1
clone size: many
V gene: TRBV11-2

CDR3 protein: CASSRSGIPETQYF
CDR3 DNA: TGTGCCAGCAGCCGTAGCGGTATCCCCGAGACCCAGTACTTC
J gene: TRBJ2-5
D gene: -
clone size: medium-sized
V gene: TRBV12-3/TRBV12-4

CDR3 protein: CASSRSTGSPSQETQYF
CDR3 DNA: TGTGCCAGCAGCAGATCAACAGGGTCGCCAAGCCAAGAGACCCAGTACTTC
J gene: TRBJ2-5
D gene: -
clone size: -
V gene: TRBV12-3/TRBV12-4

CDR3 protein: CASSTMDRGDTEAFF
CDR3 DNA: TGTGCCAGCAGCACCATGGACAGGGGCGACACTGAAGCTTTCTTT
J gene: TRBJ1-1
D gene: TRBD1
clone size: many
V gene: TRBV9

CDR3 protein: CASSPTDRGSYEQYF
CDR3 DNA: TGTGCCAGTAGTCCTACGGACAGGGGCTCCTACGAGCAGTACTTC
J gene: TRBJ2-7
D gene: TRBD1
clone size: many
V gene: TRBV19

CDR3 protein: CASSLPISTDTQYF
CDR3 DNA: TGTGCCAGCAGTTTACCCATTAGCACAGATACGCAGTATTTT
J gene: TRBJ2-3
D gene: -
clone size: many
V gene: TRBV28

CDR3 protein: CASSRDDTQYF
CDR3 DNA: TGCGCCAGCAGCCGGGACGATACGCAGTATTTT
J gene: TRBJ2-3
D gene: -
clone size: -
V gene: TRBV5-1

CDR3 protein: CASKAGRMSDEQYF
CDR3 DNA: TGTGCCAGTAAGGCCGGGAGGATGTCTGACGAGCAGTACTTC
J gene: TRBJ2-7
D gene: TRBD2
clone size: many
V gene: TRBV19

CDR3 protein: CASSTPSGGGINEQFF
CDR3 DNA: TGTGCCAGTAGTACCCCTAGCGGAGGAGGGATCAATGAGCAGTTCTTC
J gene: TRBJ2-1
D gene: TRBD2
clone size: many
V gene: TRBV19

CDR3 protein: CSATKPAGGAVLHGAFF
CDR3 DNA: TGCAGTGCTACAAAGCCGGCAGGGGGTGCCGTCCTGCATGGAGCTTTCTTT
J gene: TRBJ1-1
D gene: TRBD1
clone size: few
V gene: TRBV20-1

CDR3 protein: CASSESVRRYF
CDR3 DNA: TGTGCCAGCAGTGAATCAGTACGTCGGTACTTC
J gene: TRBJ2-7
D gene: -
clone size: many
V gene: TRBV6-1

CDR3 protein: CASSPGLAQETQYF
CDR3 DNA: TGTGCCAGTAGTCCGGGACTCGCACAAGAGACCCAGTACTTC
J gene: TRBJ2-5
D gene: -
clone size: -
V gene: TRBV19

CDR3 protein: CASSPRQGASYEQYF
CDR3 DNA: TGTGCCAGCAGCCCAAGACAGGGGGCTTCCTACGAGCAGTACTTC
J gene: TRBJ2-7
D gene: TRBD1
clone size: many
V gene: TRBV6-6

CDR3 protein: CASSPLTTRGLAQYF
CDR3 DNA: TGTGCCAGCAGCCCCCTTACGACGCGGGGTTTGGCCCAGTACTTC
J gene: TRBJ2-5
D gene: -
clone size: many
V gene: TRBV7-6

CDR3 protein: CASSALGLAAETQYF
CDR3 DNA: TGTGCCAGCAGCGCCCTGGGACTAGCGGCCGAGACCCAGTACTTC
J gene: TRBJ2-5
D gene: TRBD2
clone size: many
V gene: TRBV9

CDR3 protein: CASSHPRQTLNNEQFF
CDR3 DNA: TGCGCCAGCAGCCATCCTCGACAGACCTTAAACAATGAGCAGTTCTTC
J gene: TRBJ2-1
D gene: -
clone size: many
V gene: TRBV4-1

CDR3 protein: CASSQGGSRTGELFF
CDR3 DNA: TGCGCCAGCAGTCAAGGCGGGTCTCGCACCGGGGAGCTGTTTTTT
J gene: TRBJ2-2
D gene: -
clone size: many
V gene: TRBV23-1

CDR3 protein: CASSLWWTGNTGELFF
CDR3 DNA: TGTGCCAGCAGCTTATGGTGGACAGGGAACACCGGGGAGCTGTTTTTT
J gene: TRBJ2-2
D gene: TRBD1
clone size: many
V gene: TRBV11-2

CDR3 protein: CASSSPMDILMNTEAFF
CDR3 DNA: TGTGCCAGCAGTTCTCCAATGGACATCCTGATGAACACTGAAGCTTTCTTT
J gene: TRBJ1-1
D gene: -
clone size: many
V gene: TRBV6-6

CDR3 protein: CASSLFTMNTGELFF
CDR3 DNA: TGTGCCAGCAGCTTATTCACAATGAACACCGGGGAGCTGTTTTTT
J gene: TRBJ2-2
D gene: -
clone size: many
V gene: TRBV7-2

CDR3 protein: CASSLASGGYYNEQFF
CDR3 DNA: TGTGCCAGCAGCTTAGCGAGCGGGGGGTACTACAATGAGCAGTTCTTC
J gene: TRBJ2-1
D gene: TRBD2
clone size: many
V gene: TRBV7-9

CDR3 protein: CASSSGGAPGTQYF
CDR3 DNA: TGTGCCAGCAGCTCCGGGGGGGCACCCGGGACCCAGTACTTC
J gene: TRBJ2-5
D gene: TRBD2
clone size: many
V gene: TRBV7-2

CDR3 protein: CSAFRSGGTSTDTQYF
CDR3 DNA: TGCAGTGCCTTCAGGTCGGGGGGGACCAGCACAGATACGCAGTATTTT
J gene: TRBJ2-3
D gene: TRBD2
clone size: many
V gene: TRBV20-1

CDR3 protein: CASSFRGRTEAFF
CDR3 DNA: TGTGCCAGCAGCTTCAGGGGACGGACTGAAGCTTTCTTT
J gene: TRBJ1-1
D gene: -
clone size: few
V gene: TRBV7-9